Listed here are 18 T cell receptor beta chains from one sample, sequenced in a study of T-cell reconstitution after alpha-beta-depleted transplantation in children. Construction of the TCRbeta library involved unique molecular identifiers. MiXCR, applied by TCRdb to the PCR reads, yields one record per CDR3 protein. This table has over 200,000 distinct CDR3 sequences, roughly 9% appearing once. The specimen was PBMCs from the stem cell graft donor, collected from the stem cell graft. These receptors came from a human donor who donated a stem cell graft to a child with acute lymphoblastic leukemia.

In this sample, this clonotype turned up many times. This chain links TRBV10-1 with TRBJ2-7; D not certain. This CDR3 is built from 12 residues. CDR1 and CDR2 from the germline V gene are WNHNN and SYGVQD (reference sequence). Trimming removed 3 bases at V and 1 base at J, with 4 bases between. The CDR3 loop reads CASSEGSYEQYF. Written as DNA, the CDR3 is TGCGCCAGCAGTGAAGGATCCTACGAGCAGTACTTC.

This clonotype was seen many times. The rearrangement links TRBV27 to TRBJ1-2; D not resolved. This CDR3 region has 12 residues. V was pared by 2 bases and J by 4 bases, with 5 bases between. Germline V CDR1 and CDR2: MNHEY, SMNVEV (reference sequence). The CDR3 is CASSLKGYGYTF. CDR3 coding DNA: TGTGCCAGCAGTTTAAAAGGCTATGGCTACACCTTC.

In this sample, this clonotype turned up many times. The chain couples TRBV20-1 to TRBJ2-7; possibly TRBD1 for D (5 bases). The CDR3 sequence is 16 residues long. Germline CDR1 and CDR2: DFQATT and SNEGSKA (reference sequence). Trimming cost V 5 bases and J 0 bases, with 20 bases left between them. CDR3 amino acids: CSAADQGQGLSYEQYF. CDR3 nucleotide sequence: TGCAGTGCTGCCGACCAGGGCCAAGGCCTCTCCTACGAGCAGTACTTC.

CDR3 DNA: TGTGCCAGCAGCCAAGATAAGCAGTTTAGGGGGGAGACCCAGTACTTC. Protein sequence: CASSQDKQFRGETQYF. The J gene is TRBJ2-5, the V gene TRBV3-1; D may be TRBD1 (6 bases). V lost 0 bases and J 5 bases, leaving 16 bases between the germline ends. The CDR3 has 16 residues. The germline CDR1 and CDR2 sequences are LGHDT and YNNKEL (reference sequence).

There are a few counts of this clonotype. The CDR3 loop is CASSLSAGTKNIQYF. The CDR3 DNA reads TGTGCCAGCAGCTTATCTGCAGGAACCAAAAACATTCAGTACTTC. The rearrangement uses TRBV7-9 and TRBJ2-4; no clear D gene. The CDR3 totals 15 residues. V lost 2 bases, J lost 2 bases, and 10 bases lay in between. Looked up from germline, CDR1 is SEHNR and CDR2 is FQNEAQ (reference sequence).

This rearrangement joins TRBV29-1 to TRBJ1-2; 9 positions match TRBD1. V was clipped by 7 bases and J by 1 base; unmatched bases: 7. The CDR3 covers 14 residues. The germline V gene has CDR1 SQVTM and CDR2 ANQGSEA. The CDR3: CSALYRGLNYGYTF. Written as DNA, the CDR3 is TGCAGCGCCCTATACAGGGGGCTTAACTATGGCTACACCTTC.

This clonotype occurred a few times. V gene TRBV29-1 combines with J gene TRBJ1-1; 7 nucleotides line up with TRBD1. Germline-derived CDR1 and CDR2 are SQVTM and ANQGSEA. CDR3 length: 15 amino acids. The ends lost 3 bases at V and 6 bases at J; junction bases unmatched: 13. The CDR3 protein is CSVDPMGPGQPEAFF. CDR3 bases: TGCAGCGTTGATCCAATGGGCCCGGGACAGCCTGAAGCTTTCTTT.

J is TRBJ1-2 and V is TRBV9; 10 bases line up with TRBD1. This CDR3 has 16 amino acids. The germline CDR1 and CDR2 sequences are SGDLS and YYNGEE. V was pared by 0 bases and J by 0 bases, with 2 bases of the junction left unmatched. CDR3 sequence reads: CASSVGQGAANYGYTF. CDR3 DNA sequence: TGTGCCAGCAGCGTAGGACAGGGGGCTGCTAACTATGGCTACACCTTC.

This clonotype was detected many times. The CDR3, as DNA: TGTGCCAGCAGTCGTCAGACCAACACCGGGGAGCTGTTTTTT. It translates to CASSRQTNTGELFF. The V gene is TRBV14, the J gene TRBJ2-2; D remains ambiguous. Germline loops: CDR1 SGHDN, CDR2 FVKESK. V was shortened by 6 bases and J by 2 bases, with 10 bases between the two germline ends. The CDR3 covers 14 residues.

To note about this clonotype: Just one base apart from a much larger clone, this may be a read error. The V and J genes are TRBV10-3 and TRBJ1-1; unclear D gene. The CDR3 totals 14 residues. The V end was cut by 4 bases, the J end by 7 bases, with 16 bases between. Germline V gene lookup returns CDR1 ENHRY and CDR2 SYGVKD. CDR3 in DNA: TGTGCCATCAGTGCGCTTGACCTGTTAGATGAAGCTTTCTTT. Translating it yields CAISALDLLDEAFF.

The genes are TRBV5-1 and TRBJ2-1; 12 positions agree with TRBD2. The CDR3 is 20 residues long. Germline V lookup: CDR1 SGHRS, CDR2 YFSETQ. V lost 3 bases to trimming and J lost 0 bases; unmatched junction nucleotides: 13. CDR3 in amino acids: CASSWRIGLAGGHSYNEQFF. The CDR3 DNA sequence: TGCGCCAGCAGCTGGAGGATTGGGCTAGCGGGGGGGCACTCCTACAATGAGCAGTTCTTC.

V and J are TRBV10-3 and TRBJ2-7; 9 bases align to TRBD1. The V segment lost 0 bases and the J segment 2 bases; nucleotides outside the gene matches: 2. This CDR3 is 15 amino acids long. CDR1 ENHRY and CDR2 SYGVKD come from the germline V gene. As DNA, the CDR3 is TGTGCCATCAGTGAGTCGGGGACAGGGACCTACGAGCAGTACTTC. Translated, it gives CAISESGTGTYEQYF.

Ten or more counts support this clonotype. The genes are TRBV5-6 and TRBJ2-3; perhaps TRBD1 as D (6 bases). In germline, CDR1 is SGHDT, CDR2 YYEEEE. V was pared by 4 bases and J by 2 bases, with 14 bases between. CDR3 size: 15 residues. DNA of the CDR3: TGTGCCAGCAGCATTGACAGGTTTGCCACAGATACGCAGTATTTT. Protein sequence: CASSIDRFATDTQYF.

This chain joins TRBV20-1 and TRBJ1-2; D is unclear. V gave up 3 bases and J gave up 3 bases, with 8 bases separating them. In germline, CDR1 is DFQATT, CDR2 SNEGSKA (reference sequence). The CDR3 totals 12 residues. The CDR3 nucleotides are TGCAGTGCTAGGCGGGCTGACTATGGCTACACCTTC. This translates into CSARRADYGYTF.

This clonotype occurred a few times. J is TRBJ1-2 and V is TRBV6-1; 7 nucleotides agree with TRBD1. Trimming at V came to 6 bases and at J to 0 bases, leaving 10 bases not matched to a gene. Germline-derived CDR1 and CDR2 are MNHNS and SASEGT. The CDR3 is 16 residues long. CDR3 DNA: TGTGCCAGCAGCCGGGGACAGTCCGGGGCTAACTATGGCTACACCTTC. Its translation is CASSRGQSGANYGYTF.

The CDR3 nucleotides are TGTGCCAGCAGCTCCAGAGGGACAGGGTTTTCCTACGAGCAGTACTTC. Residues: CASSSRGTGFSYEQYF. J is TRBJ2-7 and V is TRBV11-2; 9 bases fit TRBD1. This CDR3 contains 16 residues. V lost 4 bases and J lost 1; bases outside the gene matches: 8. Germline CDR1 reads SGHAT; CDR2 reads FQNNGV.

The chain carries TRBV6-1 and TRBJ2-1; 8 bases line up with TRBD2. Trimming removed 4 bases from V and 5 bases from J; junction bases left unmatched: 13. CDR3 length: 17 amino acids. Germline-derived CDR1 and CDR2 are MNHNS and SASEGT. CDR3 nucleotides: TGTGCCAGCAGTGCACTTACACGGGGGGGGACGCACAATGAGCAGTTCTTC. Translating it yields CASSALTRGGTHNEQFF.

The sample holds many counts of this clonotype. The chain carries TRBV12-3 or TRBV12-4 and TRBJ1-2; 8 bases line up with TRBD1. This CDR3 region has 13 residues. With V trimmed by 4 bases and J by 8 bases, 6 bases remained unmatched. Here the CDR3 DNA reads TGTGCCAGCAGTTCCCTCACAGGGGGAGGCTACACCTTC. Encoded protein: CASSSLTGGGYTF.